Listed here are 12 T cell receptor beta chains from one sample, sequenced in a study of shared clonotypes between healthy human individuals. Libraries were prepared by immunoSEQ multiplex PCR; TCRdb keeps only in-frame clonotypes and omits some of them. Of 2 million to 3 million clones in the sample, approximately 92% were seen once. The sequencing input was naive CD4+ T cells sorted from blood. Subset given: CD45RA+ positively selected. The receptor source for this set is a young man in good health.

Written as DNA, the CDR3 is TGCAGCGTTGCCGGGGGGACAGGGAGCCTGAGCGATCGAAATCAGCCCCAGCATTTT. It translates to CSVAGGTGSLSDRNQPQHF. V gene TRBV29-1 combines with J gene TRBJ1-5; TRBD1 aligns across 9 bases. This CDR3 spans 19 amino acids. Looked up from germline, CDR1 is SQVTM and CDR2 is ANQGSEA. The J segment lost 4 bases and the V segment lost 4 bases, leaving 20 bases of the junction unmatched.

Notes on this clone: The junction departs from germline at one end; a sequencing error may be responsible. The CDR3 DNA reads TGTGCCAGCTCAAACTCCACTAGCCTATCCTACGGGCAGTACTTC. Translated, it gives CASSNSTSLSYGQYF. The chain carries TRBV18 and TRBJ2-7; possibly TRBD2 for D (6 bases). The CDR3 is made up of 15 amino acids. Looked up from germline, CDR1 is KGHSH and CDR2 is LQKENI.

In its sample, this clone was seen once. The chain links TRBV11-3 to TRBJ2-2; tentatively, D is TRBD1 (6 bases). In germline, CDR1 is SGHNT, CDR2 YENEEA. V was cut by 5 bases and J by 6 bases, with 16 bases left in between. CDR3 length: 15 residues. The CDR3 protein is CASSQGLGVAGELFF. The CDR3 nucleotides are TGTGCCAGCAGCCAGGGGCTAGGGGTAGCCGGGGAGCTGTTTTTT.

Regarding this clone: The same CDR3 is also encoded by other DNA sequences in this sample. The chain couples TRBV20-1 to TRBJ2-3; D not certain. The CDR3 has 11 residues. Deletions cut 3 bases from V and 2 bases from J, with 3 bases between. Germline loops: CDR1 DFQATT, CDR2 SNEGSKA (reference sequence). CDR3 sequence reads: CSARSTDTQYF. The CDR3 region has the DNA TGCAGTGCTAGGTCCACAGATACGCAGTATTTT.

The rearrangement uses TRBV28 and TRBJ1-5; D ambiguous. Germline CDR1 and CDR2: MDHEN and SYDVKM. V was trimmed by 6 bases and J by 0 bases, leaving 12 bases between them. The CDR3 covers 15 residues. The CDR3 reads CASRSDISSNQPQHF. CDR3 nucleotides: TGTGCCAGCAGGTCCGACATAAGTAGCAATCAGCCCCAGCATTTT.

This chain uses TRBV27 with TRBJ2-7; no clear D. Germline loops: CDR1 MNHEY, CDR2 SMNVEV (reference sequence). The CDR3 is 15 residues long. Trimming removed 5 bases at V and 7 bases at J, with 21 bases between. The CDR3 DNA reads as TGTGCCAGCAGTCGGGCCACGGGCCACCCGATGGAGCAGTACTTC. Protein sequence: CASSRATGHPMEQYF.

The gene calls are TRBV6-1 and TRBJ2-1; D call uncertain. The CDR3 totals 12 residues. In germline, CDR1 is MNHNS, CDR2 SASEGT. Trimming stripped 6 bases from V and 5 bases from J, with 8 bases between. Written as DNA, the CDR3 is TGTGCCAGCAGGGGCAGAAACAATGAGCAGTTCTTC. Its protein product is CASRGRNNEQFF.

The chain combines TRBV27 with TRBJ1-1; TRBD1 matches 7 bases. The CDR3 covers 14 residues. Per germline, CDR1 MNHEY and CDR2 SMNVEV (reference sequence). Trimming at V came to 6 bases and at J to 1 base, leaving 5 bases not matched to a gene. The CDR3 DNA is TGTGCCAGCAGACCACAGGGGCCGAACACTGAAGCTTTCTTT. It codes for CASRPQGPNTEAFF.

A note on this clone: The sample has other DNA sequences that encode this CDR3 too. This rearrangement joins TRBV27 to TRBJ2-7; possibly TRBD1 or TRBD2 for D (6 bases each). Germline V gene data show CDR1 as MNHEY and CDR2 as SMNVEV (reference sequence). The CDR3 totals 13 residues. V lost 2 bases, J lost 3 bases, and 8 bases lay in between. The CDR3, as DNA: TGTGCCAGCAGTTTAGAGGGGGGCTACGAGCAGTACTTC. Protein product: CASSLEGGYEQYF.

This chain joins TRBV7-6 and TRBJ2-2, with TRBD1 matching over 12 bases. With 1 base clipped from V and 7 bases from J, the junction kept 4 bases outside the gene matches. Germline CDR1 is SGHVS and CDR2 is FNYEAQ. The CDR3 is 16 amino acids. The CDR3 nucleotides read TGTGCCAGCAGCTTAGGGGACAGGGGGCGCCTCGGGGAGCTGTTTTTT. This translates into CASSLGDRGRLGELFF.

The chain has TRBV11-3 and TRBJ2-7, with TRBD2 as a possible D gene (6 bases). CDR3 length: 13 residues. V lost 8 bases and J lost 4, with 15 bases in between. CDR1 is SGHNT, CDR2 YENEEA, per germline. CDR3 amino acids: CASGLSGSYEQYF. The CDR3 coding sequence is TGTGCCAGCGGCCTCAGCGGGTCATACGAGCAGTACTTC.

The V and J genes are TRBV6-5 and TRBJ2-2; a possible D gene is TRBD1 (6 bases). The CDR3 consists of 13 residues. From germline, CDR1 is MNHEY and CDR2 SVGAGI. Deletions cut 5 bases from V and 6 bases from J, with 10 bases between. The CDR3 nucleotides are TGTGCCAGCAGTAAACAGGGACCCGGGGAGCTGTTTTTT. This codes for CASSKQGPGELFF.